The clone carrying this TCR beta chain was picked up many times. These data originate in a study of regulatory T cells in long-lasting Graves disease. Both iRepertoire HTBI primers and Arm-PCR of CDR3 regions were used to build the TCR beta libraries. Each CDR3 protein gets one entry after TCRdb re-called the multiplex PCR reads with MiXCR. The table lists around 500,000 distinct CDR3 sequences, around 12% of them singletons. Time point specified: newly diagnosed GD, antithyroid drugs for less than 3 months. The TCR library was made from RNA that had been extracted from PBMCs in TRIzol. V gave up 10 bases and J gave up 3 bases; unmatched junction bases: 8. The germline CDR1 and CDR2 sequences are MDHEN and SYDVKM. This CDR3 has 14 residues. The sample also formed part of further work on T cells in Graves' hyperthyroidism and ophthalmopathy.

This rearrangement joins TRBV28 to TRBJ1-4; 7 nucleotides align to TRBD1. The starting material was peripheral blood mononuclear cells (PBMCs), obtained at new diagnosis, from a patient treated with antithyroid drugs. The receptor was isolated from a woman younger than 45 with Graves disease. CDR3 sequence reads: CATVAGTANEKLFF. Written as DNA, the CDR3 is TGTGCCACGGTTGCCGGGACAGCTAATGAAAAACTGTTTTTT.